This T cell receptor beta chain was identified during a study of T cells in Graves' hyperthyroidism and ophthalmopathy. Study observations and caveats: The model predicted ophthalmopathy a median around seven months before onset.

RNA transcripts served as the template for amplifying TCR beta CDR3 regions. Researchers ran a first-round RT-PCR on the TCR CDR3 using the HTBI primer set. TCRdb ran MiXCR on the multiplex PCR reads and lists one entry per CDR3 protein. The sample lists about 740,000 distinct CDR3 sequences; about 14% were seen once. V was cut by 1 base and J by 9 bases, with 12 bases left in between. CDR1 SGHDN and CDR2 FVKESK come from the germline V gene. The CDR3 is 13 amino acids. This clonotype was seen a handful of times. Its target is unknown. The sequence came from a woman aged 18-29 years with Graves' hyperthyroidism. Sequencing was done on a sample of blood. This chain links TRBV14 with TRBJ1-1, with a weak D call TRBD1 (5 bases). The CDR3 coding sequence is TGTGCCAGCAGCCAAGCGGGGCCCCTGCAAGCTTTCTTT. Its protein product is CASSQAGPLQAFF.